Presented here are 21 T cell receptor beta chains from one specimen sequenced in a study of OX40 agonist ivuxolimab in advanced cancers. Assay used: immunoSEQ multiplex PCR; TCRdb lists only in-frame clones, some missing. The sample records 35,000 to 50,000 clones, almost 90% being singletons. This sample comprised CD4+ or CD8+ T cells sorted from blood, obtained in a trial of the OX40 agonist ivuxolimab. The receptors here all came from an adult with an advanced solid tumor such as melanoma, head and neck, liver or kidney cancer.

DNA for the CDR3: TGTGCCAGCAGCCAAGAAGGGGGACAGTTCACAGATACGCAGTATTTT. Encoded protein: CASSQEGGQFTDTQYF. The chain joins TRBV4-2 to TRBJ2-3; 7 bases are a match to TRBD1. CDR3 length equals 16 residues. With 0 bases clipped from V and 2 bases from J, the junction kept 5 bases outside the gene matches. In germline, CDR1 is LGHNA, CDR2 YNFKEQ.

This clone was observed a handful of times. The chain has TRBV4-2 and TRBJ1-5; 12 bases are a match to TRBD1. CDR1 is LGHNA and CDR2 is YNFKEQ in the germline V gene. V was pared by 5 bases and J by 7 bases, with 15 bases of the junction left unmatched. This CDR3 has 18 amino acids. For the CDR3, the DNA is TGTGCCAGCAGCACCGGGACAGGGGGCGAGGGGTTCGGCCAGCCCCAGCATTTT. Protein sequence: CASSTGTGGEGFGQPQHF.

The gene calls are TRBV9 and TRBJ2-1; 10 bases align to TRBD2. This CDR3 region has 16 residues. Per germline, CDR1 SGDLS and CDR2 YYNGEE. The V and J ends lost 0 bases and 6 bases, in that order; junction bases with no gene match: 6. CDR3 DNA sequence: TGTGCCAGCAGCGTAGGGGGGACTAGCGCACCCAATGAGCAGTTCTTC. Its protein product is CASSVGGTSAPNEQFF.

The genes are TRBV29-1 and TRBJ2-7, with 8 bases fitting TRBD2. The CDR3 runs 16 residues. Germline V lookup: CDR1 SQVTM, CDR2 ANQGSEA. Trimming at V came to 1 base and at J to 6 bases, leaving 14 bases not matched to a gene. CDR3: CSVEVTGTRIGPEQYF. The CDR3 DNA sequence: TGCAGCGTTGAAGTCACAGGGACTAGGATCGGACCCGAGCAGTACTTC.

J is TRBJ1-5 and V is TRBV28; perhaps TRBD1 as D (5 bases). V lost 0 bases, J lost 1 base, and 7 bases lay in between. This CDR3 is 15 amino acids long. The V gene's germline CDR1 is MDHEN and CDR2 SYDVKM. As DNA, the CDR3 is TGTGCCAGCAGTTTATGGGGGGGGAGCAATCAGCCCCAGCATTTT. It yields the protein CASSLWGGSNQPQHF.

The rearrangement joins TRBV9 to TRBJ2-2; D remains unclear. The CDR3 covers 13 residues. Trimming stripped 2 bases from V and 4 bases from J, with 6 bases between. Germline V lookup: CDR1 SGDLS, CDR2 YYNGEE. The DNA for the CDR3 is TGTGCCAGCAGCGTCGGGTTCACCGGGGAGCTGTTTTTT. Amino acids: CASSVGFTGELFF.

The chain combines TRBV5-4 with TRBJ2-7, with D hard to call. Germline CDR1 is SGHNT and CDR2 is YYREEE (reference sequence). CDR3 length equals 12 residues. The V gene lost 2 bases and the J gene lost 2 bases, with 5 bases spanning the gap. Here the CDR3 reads CASSFSAYEQYF. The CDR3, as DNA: TGTGCCAGCAGCTTCTCCGCCTACGAGCAGTACTTC.

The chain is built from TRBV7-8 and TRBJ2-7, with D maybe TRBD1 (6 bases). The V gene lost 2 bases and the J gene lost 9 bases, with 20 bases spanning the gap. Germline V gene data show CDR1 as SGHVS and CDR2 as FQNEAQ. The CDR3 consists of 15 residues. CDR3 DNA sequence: TGTGCCAGCAGCTTATATTTGGCAGGGGCACAGGTGCAGTACTTC. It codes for CASSLYLAGAQVQYF.

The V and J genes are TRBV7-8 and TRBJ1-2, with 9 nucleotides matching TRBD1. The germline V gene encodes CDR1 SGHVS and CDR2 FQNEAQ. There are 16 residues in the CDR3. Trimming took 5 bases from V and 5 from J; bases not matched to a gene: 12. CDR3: CASSPTQGAQRYGYTF. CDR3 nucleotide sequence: TGTGCCAGCAGCCCGACACAGGGGGCGCAACGTTATGGCTACACCTTC.

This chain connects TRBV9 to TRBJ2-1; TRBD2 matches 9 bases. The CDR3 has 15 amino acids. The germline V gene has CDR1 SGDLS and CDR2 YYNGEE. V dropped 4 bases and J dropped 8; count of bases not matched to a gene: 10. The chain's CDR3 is CASSFRSGSADEQFF. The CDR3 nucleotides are TGTGCCAGCAGCTTCCGTAGCGGGAGTGCCGATGAGCAGTTCTTC.

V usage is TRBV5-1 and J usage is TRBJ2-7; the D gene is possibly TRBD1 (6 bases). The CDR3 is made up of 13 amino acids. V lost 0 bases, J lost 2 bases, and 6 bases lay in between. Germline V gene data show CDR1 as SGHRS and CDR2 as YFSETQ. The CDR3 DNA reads TGCGCCAGCAGCTTGGACAGGGCCTACGAGCAGTACTTC. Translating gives CASSLDRAYEQYF.

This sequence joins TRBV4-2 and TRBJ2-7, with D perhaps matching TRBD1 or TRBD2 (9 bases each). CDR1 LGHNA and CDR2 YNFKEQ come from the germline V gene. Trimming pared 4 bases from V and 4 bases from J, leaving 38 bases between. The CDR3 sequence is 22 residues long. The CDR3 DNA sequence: TGTGCCAGCAGCCCACCGGGACAGGGTTTTCAGGTAGGGGTAGCGGGAGAGTACGAGCAGTACTTC. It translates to CASSPPGQGFQVGVAGEYEQYF.

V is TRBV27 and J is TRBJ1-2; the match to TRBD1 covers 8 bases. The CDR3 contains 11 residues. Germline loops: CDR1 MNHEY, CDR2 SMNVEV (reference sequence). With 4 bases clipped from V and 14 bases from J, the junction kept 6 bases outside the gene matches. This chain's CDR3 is CASSSGQGETF. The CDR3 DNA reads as TGTGCCAGCAGTTCTGGACAGGGTGAAACCTTC.

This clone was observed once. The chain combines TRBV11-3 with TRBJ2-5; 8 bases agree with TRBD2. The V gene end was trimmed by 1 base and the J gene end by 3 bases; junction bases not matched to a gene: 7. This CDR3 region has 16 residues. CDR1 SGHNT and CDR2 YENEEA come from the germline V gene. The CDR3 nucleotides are TGTGCCAGCAGCTTAGCTGTTGGTAGCGGGAAAGAGACCCAGTACTTC. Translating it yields CASSLAVGSGKETQYF.

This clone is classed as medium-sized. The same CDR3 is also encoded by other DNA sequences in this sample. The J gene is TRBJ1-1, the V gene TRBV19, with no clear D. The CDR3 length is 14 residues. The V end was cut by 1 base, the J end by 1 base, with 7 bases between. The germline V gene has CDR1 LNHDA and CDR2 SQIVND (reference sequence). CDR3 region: CASSIVWGNTEAFF. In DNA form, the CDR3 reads TGTGCCAGTAGTATAGTTTGGGGGAACACTGAAGCTTTCTTT. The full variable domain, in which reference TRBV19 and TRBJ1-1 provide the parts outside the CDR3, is DGGITQSPKYLFRKEGQNVTLSCEQNLNHDAMYWYRQDPGQGLRLIYYSQIVNDFQKGDIAEGYSVSREKKESFPLTVTSAQKNPTAFYLCASSIVWGNTEAFFGQGTRLTVV.

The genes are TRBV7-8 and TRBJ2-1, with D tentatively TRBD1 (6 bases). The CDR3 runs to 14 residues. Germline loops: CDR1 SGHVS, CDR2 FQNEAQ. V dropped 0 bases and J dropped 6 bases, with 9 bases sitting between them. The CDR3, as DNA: TGTGCCAGCAGCTTAGCGTACAGGGTCAATGAGCAGTTCTTC. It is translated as CASSLAYRVNEQFF.

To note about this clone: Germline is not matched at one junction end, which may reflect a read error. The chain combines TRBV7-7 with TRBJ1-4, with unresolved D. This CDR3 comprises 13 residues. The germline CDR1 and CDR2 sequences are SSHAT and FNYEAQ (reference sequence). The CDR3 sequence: CASSPSYREKLFF. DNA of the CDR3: TGTGCTAGCAGCCCATCGTATCGGGAAAAACTGTTTTTT.

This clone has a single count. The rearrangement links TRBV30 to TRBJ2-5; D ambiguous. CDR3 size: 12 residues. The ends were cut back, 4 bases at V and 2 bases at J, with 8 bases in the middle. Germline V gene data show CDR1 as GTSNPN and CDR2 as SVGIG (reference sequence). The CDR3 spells CAWTGNQETQYF. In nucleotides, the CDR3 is TGTGCCTGGACTGGGAATCAAGAGACCCAGTACTTC.

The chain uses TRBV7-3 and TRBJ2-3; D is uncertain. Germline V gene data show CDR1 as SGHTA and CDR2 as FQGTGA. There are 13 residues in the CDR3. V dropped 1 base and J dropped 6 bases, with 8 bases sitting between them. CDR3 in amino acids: CASSLSVLDTQYF. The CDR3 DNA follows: TGTGCCAGCAGCTTAAGCGTCTTGGATACGCAGTATTTT.

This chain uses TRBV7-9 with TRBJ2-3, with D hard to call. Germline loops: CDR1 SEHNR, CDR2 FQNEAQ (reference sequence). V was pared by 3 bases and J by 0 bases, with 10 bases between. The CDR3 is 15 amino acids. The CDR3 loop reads CASSFYSGSTDTQYF. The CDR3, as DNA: TGTGCCAGCAGCTTTTATTCCGGGAGCACAGATACGCAGTATTTT.

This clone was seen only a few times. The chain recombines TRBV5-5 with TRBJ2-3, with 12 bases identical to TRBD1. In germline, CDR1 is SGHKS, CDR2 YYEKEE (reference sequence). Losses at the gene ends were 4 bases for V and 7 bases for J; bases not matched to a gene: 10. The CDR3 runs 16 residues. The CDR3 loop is CASSPSGTGGLNTQYF. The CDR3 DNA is TGTGCCAGCAGCCCCTCCGGGACAGGGGGCTTGAATACGCAGTATTTT. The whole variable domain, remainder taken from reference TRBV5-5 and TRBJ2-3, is DAGVTQSPTHLIKTRGQQVTLRCSPISGHKSVSWYQQVLGQGPQFIFQYYEKEERGRGNFPDRFSARQFPNYSSELNVNALLLGDSALYLCASSPSGTGGLNTQYFGPGTRLTVL.